The 9 T cell receptor beta chains below were found in one sample sequenced in a study of control samples from healthy donors and cancer patients. Using immunoSEQ multiplex PCR, the repertoire was profiled, and TCRdb retains in-frame clones only, with some absent. The sample includes 110,000 to 150,000 clones, approximately 94% of them seen just once. Specimen: blood. These receptors all come from a man in his forties or fifties in good health.

In its sample, this clone was seen once. DNA of the CDR3: TGTGCCAGCCGAGCCAGGGTTCACAGCAATCAGCCCCAGCATTTT. Amino acids: CASRARVHSNQPQHF. The rearrangement links TRBV6-5 to TRBJ1-5, with D tentatively TRBD1 (5 bases). The CDR3 sequence is 15 residues long. The ends were cut back, 8 bases at V and 1 base at J, with 15 bases in the middle. Germline CDR1 reads MNHEY; CDR2 reads SVGAGI.

The chain uses TRBV27 and TRBJ2-3; D call uncertain. CDR1 is MNHEY and CDR2 is SMNVEV in the germline V gene (reference sequence). V lost 5 bases and J lost 2, with 11 bases in between. This CDR3 contains 14 residues. CDR3 nucleotides: TGTGCCAGCAGTAAAGGACGGACCACAGATACGCAGTATTTT. Its protein product is CASSKGRTTDTQYF.

The chain carries TRBV29-1 and TRBJ1-4; D is perhaps TRBD1 (5 bases). V lost 7 bases, J lost 9 bases, and 18 bases lay in between. The germline V gene encodes CDR1 SQVTM and CDR2 ANQGSEA. The CDR3 spans 13 residues. This chain's CDR3 is CSAIRASGQKLFF. CDR3 in DNA: TGCAGCGCTATACGGGCCTCAGGGCAAAAACTGTTTTTT.

The chain has TRBV7-9 and TRBJ1-2; D is uncertain. Germline loops: CDR1 SEHNR, CDR2 FQNEAQ (reference sequence). The CDR3 has 14 residues. V lost 1 base and J 4 bases, leaving 10 bases between the germline ends. This CDR3 reads CASSLDLGFYGYTF. The CDR3, as DNA: TGTGCCAGCAGCTTAGATTTGGGGTTCTATGGCTACACCTTC.

The chain has TRBV29-1 and TRBJ1-3, with 9 bases fitting TRBD1. V shed 7 bases and J 0 bases; nucleotides not matched to a gene: 10. Germline assignment: CDR1 SQVTM and CDR2 ANQGSEA. The CDR3 is made up of 16 amino acids. In nucleotides, the CDR3 is TGCAGCGGAAGATTCGGACAGGGGTTCTCTGGAAACACCATATATTTT. It codes for CSGRFGQGFSGNTIYF.

The rearrangement links TRBV7-9 to TRBJ2-7; TRBD1 or TRBD2 may be the D gene (5 bases each). Trimming cost V 0 bases and J 7 bases, with 16 bases left between them. CDR3 length: 15 amino acids. Looked up from germline, CDR1 is SEHNR and CDR2 is FQNEAQ (reference sequence). This CDR3 is CASSLAQGGGLEQYF. The CDR3 DNA reads TGTGCCAGCAGCTTAGCCCAGGGTGGGGGTCTAGAGCAGTACTTC.

Only one count was recorded for this clone. The same CDR3 is also encoded by other DNA sequences in this sample. This sequence joins TRBV5-6 and TRBJ2-7; D perhaps matches TRBD2 (6 bases). V was shortened by 0 bases and J by 1 base, with 11 bases between the two germline ends. CDR1 and CDR2 (germline): SGHDT, YYEEEE. CDR3 length: 15 amino acids. DNA of the CDR3: TGTGCCAGCAGCTTGGGGGGTGGAGGGTCCTACGAGCAGTACTTC. Translation: CASSLGGGGSYEQYF.

This chain uses TRBV10-2 with TRBJ2-7, with 11 bases that match TRBD2. Per the germline V gene, CDR1 is WSHSY and CDR2 is SAAADI. The CDR3 contains 18 residues. With V trimmed by 8 bases and J by 2 bases, 17 bases remained unmatched. Written as DNA, the CDR3 is TGCGCCAGCCGAAAAGCCCCTAAGACTAGCGGGATCCCCTACGAGCAGTACTTC. Its translation is CASRKAPKTSGIPYEQYF.

For the CDR3, the DNA is TGTGCCAGCAGCTGGATGGGGCCCCCACTTAACAATGAGCAGTTCTTC. Translating gives CASSWMGPPLNNEQFF. The chain carries TRBV5-6 and TRBJ2-1; TRBD1 might be the D (5 bases). Germline CDR1 reads SGHDT; CDR2 reads YYEEEE. The CDR3 consists of 16 residues. V was trimmed by 3 bases and J by 5 bases, leaving 18 bases between them.